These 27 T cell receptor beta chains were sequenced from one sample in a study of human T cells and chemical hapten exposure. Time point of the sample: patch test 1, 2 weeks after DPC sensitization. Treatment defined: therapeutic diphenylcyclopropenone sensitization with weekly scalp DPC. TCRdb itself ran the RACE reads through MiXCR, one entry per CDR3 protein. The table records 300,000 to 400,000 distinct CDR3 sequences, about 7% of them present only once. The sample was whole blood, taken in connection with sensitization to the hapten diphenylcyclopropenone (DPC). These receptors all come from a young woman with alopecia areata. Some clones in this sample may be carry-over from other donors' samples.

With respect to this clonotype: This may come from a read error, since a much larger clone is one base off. CDR3 residues: CSIDRADTETQYF. The CDR3 DNA is TGCAGCATTGACAGGGCGGACACGGAGACCCAGTACTTC. The chain recombines TRBV29-1 with TRBJ2-5, with 7 bases that match TRBD1. The CDR3 has 13 amino acids. From germline, CDR1 is SQVTM and CDR2 ANQGSEA.

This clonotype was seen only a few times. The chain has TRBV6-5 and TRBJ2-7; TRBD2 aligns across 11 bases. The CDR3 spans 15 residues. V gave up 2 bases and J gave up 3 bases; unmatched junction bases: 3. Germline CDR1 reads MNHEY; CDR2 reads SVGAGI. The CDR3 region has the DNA TGTGCCAGCAGTTACGCACTAGCGGGGGACTACGAGCAGTACTTC. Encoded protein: CASSYALAGDYEQYF.

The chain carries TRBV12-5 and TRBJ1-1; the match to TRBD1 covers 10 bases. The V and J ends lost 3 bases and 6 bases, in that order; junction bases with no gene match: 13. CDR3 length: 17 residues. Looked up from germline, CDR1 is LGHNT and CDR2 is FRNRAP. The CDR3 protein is CASGFSDRGSPYSEAFF. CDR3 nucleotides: TGTGCTAGTGGTTTCTCGGACAGGGGGTCGCCCTATTCTGAAGCTTTCTTT.

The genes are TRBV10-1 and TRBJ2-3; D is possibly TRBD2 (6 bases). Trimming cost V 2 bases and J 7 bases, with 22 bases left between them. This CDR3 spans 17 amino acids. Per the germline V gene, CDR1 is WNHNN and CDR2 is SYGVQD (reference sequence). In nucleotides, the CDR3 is TGCGCCAGCAGTGAGGGAGGGCGGGGCCATCCGGTGAATACGCAGTATTTT. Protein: CASSEGGRGHPVNTQYF.

As DNA, the CDR3 is TGTGCCAGCAGCTTAGAAGTAGGGGAACATTCACCCCTCCACTTT. Amino acid sequence: CASSLEVGEHSPLHF. The chain recombines TRBV11-2 with TRBJ1-6; TRBD1 might be the D (5 bases). This CDR3 has 15 amino acids. With 0 bases removed from V and 8 bases from J, the gap between germline ends came to 11 bases. The germline V gene encodes CDR1 SGHAT and CDR2 FQNNGV. The full variable domain, its missing parts supplied by reference TRBV11-2 and TRBJ1-6, is EAGVAQSPRYKIIEKRQSVAFWCNPISGHATLYWYQQILGQGPKLLIQFQNNGVVDDSQLPKDRFSAERLKGVDSTLKIQPAKLEDSAVYLCASSLEVGEHSPLHFGNGTRLTVT.

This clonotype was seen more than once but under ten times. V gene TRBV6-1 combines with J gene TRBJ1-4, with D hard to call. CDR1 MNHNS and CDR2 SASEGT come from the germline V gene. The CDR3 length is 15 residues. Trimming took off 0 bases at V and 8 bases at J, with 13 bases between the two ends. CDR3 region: CASSEAGLRVEKLFF. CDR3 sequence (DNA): TGTGCCAGCAGTGAAGCCGGGCTTCGGGTCGAAAAACTGTTTTTT.

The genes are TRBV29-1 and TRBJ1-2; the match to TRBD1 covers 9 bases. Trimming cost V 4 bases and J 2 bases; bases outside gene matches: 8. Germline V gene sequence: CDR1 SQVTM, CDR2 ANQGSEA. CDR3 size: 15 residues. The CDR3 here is CSVVGDREVNYGYTF. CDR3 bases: TGCAGCGTTGTTGGGGACAGGGAGGTCAACTATGGCTACACCTTC.

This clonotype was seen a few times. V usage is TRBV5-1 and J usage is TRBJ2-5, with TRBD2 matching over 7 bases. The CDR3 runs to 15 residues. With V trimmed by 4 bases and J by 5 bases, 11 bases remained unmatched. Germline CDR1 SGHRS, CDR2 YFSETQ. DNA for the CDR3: TGCGCCAGCAGCGCGGGAGTCGCGGCCCAGGAGACCCAGTACTTC. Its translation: CASSAGVAAQETQYF.

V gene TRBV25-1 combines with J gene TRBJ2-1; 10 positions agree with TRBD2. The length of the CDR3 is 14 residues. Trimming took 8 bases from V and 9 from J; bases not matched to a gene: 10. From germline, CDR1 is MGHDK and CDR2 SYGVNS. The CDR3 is CASAQRGGRGEQFF. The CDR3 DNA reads TGTGCCAGCGCCCAGCGGGGGGGCCGCGGTGAGCAGTTCTTC.

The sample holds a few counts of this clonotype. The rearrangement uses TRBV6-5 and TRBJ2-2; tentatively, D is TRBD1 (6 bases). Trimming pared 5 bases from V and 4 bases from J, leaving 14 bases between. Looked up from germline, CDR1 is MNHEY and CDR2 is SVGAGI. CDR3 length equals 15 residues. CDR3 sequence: CASSRTGMSTGELFF. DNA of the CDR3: TGTGCCAGCAGTCGCACAGGGATGAGCACCGGGGAGCTGTTTTTT.

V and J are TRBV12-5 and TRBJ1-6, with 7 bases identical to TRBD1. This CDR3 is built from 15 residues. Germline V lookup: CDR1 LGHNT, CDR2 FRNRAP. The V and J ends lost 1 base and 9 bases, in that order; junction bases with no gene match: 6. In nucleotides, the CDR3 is TGTGCTAGTGGTTTGGGGGGGACAGTCCCTTCACCCCTCCACTTT. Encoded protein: CASGLGGTVPSPLHF.

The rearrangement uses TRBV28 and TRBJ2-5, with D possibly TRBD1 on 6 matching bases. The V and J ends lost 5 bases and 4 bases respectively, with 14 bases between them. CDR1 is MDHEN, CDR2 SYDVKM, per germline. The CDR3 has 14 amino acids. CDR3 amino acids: CASSAPGDRETQYF. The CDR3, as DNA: TGTGCCAGCAGTGCTCCAGGGGATAGAGAGACCCAGTACTTC.

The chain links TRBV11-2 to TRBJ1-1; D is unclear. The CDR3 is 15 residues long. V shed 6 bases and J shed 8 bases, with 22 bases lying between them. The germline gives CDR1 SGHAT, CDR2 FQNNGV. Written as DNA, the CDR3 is TGTGCCAGCAGGGTCGGGGAACTTCGATCGGTCGAAGCTTTCTTT. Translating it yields CASRVGELRSVEAFF.

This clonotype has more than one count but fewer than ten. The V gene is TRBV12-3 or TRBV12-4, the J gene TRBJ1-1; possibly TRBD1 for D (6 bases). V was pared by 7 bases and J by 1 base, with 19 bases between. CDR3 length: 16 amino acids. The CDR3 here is CASNSATDRKNTEAFF. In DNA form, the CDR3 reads TGTGCCAGCAATTCCGCCACTGACAGGAAGAACACTGAAGCTTTCTTT.

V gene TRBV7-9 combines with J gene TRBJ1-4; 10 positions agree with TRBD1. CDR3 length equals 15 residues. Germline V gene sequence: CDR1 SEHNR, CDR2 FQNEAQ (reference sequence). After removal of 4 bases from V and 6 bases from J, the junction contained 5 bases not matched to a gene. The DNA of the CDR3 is TGTGCCAGCAGCTCCCCCGGGACAGGGGATGAAAAACTGTTTTTT. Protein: CASSSPGTGDEKLFF.

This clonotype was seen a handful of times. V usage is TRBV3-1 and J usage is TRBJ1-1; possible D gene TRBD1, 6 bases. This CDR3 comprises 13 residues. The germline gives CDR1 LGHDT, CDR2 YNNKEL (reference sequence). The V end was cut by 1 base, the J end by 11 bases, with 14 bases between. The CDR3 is CASSQGGGRGAFF. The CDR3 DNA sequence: TGTGCCAGCAGCCAAGGGGGAGGCAGGGGCGCTTTCTTT.

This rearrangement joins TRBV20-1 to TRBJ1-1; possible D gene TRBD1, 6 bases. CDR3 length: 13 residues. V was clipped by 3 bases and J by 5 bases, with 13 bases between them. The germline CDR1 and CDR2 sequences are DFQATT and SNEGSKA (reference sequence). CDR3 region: CSASNRAWTEAFF. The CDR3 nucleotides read TGCAGTGCTAGCAACAGGGCATGGACTGAAGCTTTCTTT.

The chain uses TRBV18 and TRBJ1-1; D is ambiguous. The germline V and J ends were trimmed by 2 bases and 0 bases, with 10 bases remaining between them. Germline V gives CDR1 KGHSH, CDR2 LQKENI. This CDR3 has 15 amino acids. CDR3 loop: CASSPRGRLNTEAFF. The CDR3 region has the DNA TGTGCCAGCTCACCAAGAGGCAGGCTGAACACTGAAGCTTTCTTT.

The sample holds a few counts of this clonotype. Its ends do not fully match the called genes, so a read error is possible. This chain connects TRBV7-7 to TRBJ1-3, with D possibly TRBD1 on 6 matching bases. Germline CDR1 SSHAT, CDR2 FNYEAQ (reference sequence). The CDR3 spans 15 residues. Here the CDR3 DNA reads TGTGCTAGCAGCCGCCAACAGGGAAATGGAAACACCATATATTTT. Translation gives CASSRQQGNGNTIYF.

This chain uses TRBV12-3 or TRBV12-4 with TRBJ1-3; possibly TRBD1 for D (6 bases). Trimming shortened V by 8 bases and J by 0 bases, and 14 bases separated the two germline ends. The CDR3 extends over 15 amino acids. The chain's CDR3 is CASGVGQYSGNTIYF. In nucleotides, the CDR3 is TGTGCCAGCGGAGTCGGACAGTACTCTGGAAACACCATATATTTT.

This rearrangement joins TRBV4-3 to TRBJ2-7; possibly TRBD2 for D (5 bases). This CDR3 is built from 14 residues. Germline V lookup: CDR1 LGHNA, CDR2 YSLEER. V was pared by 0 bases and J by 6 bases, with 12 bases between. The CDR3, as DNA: TGCGCCAGCAGCCAAGATCTGTCTAGCTCCGAGCAGTACTTC. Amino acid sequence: CASSQDLSSSEQYF.

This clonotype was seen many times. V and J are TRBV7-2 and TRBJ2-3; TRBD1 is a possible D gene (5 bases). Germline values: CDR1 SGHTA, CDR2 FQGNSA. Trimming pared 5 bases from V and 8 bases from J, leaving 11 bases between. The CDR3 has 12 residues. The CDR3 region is CASSPRQGTQYF. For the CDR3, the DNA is TGTGCCAGCAGCCCCCGGCAGGGTACGCAGTATTTT.

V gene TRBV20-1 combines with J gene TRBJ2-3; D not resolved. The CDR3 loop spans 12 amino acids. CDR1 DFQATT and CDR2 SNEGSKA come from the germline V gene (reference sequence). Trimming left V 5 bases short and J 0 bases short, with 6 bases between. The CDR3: CSAGRSTDTQYF. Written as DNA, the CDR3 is TGCAGTGCTGGCCGTAGCACAGATACGCAGTATTTT.

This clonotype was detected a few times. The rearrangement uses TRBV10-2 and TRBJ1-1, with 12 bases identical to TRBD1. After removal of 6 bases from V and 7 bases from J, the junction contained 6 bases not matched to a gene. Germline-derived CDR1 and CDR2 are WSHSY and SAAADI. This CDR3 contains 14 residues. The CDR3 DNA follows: TGCGCCAGCAGCCCGGGACAGGGGGCCAGTGAAGCTTTCTTT. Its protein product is CASSPGQGASEAFF.

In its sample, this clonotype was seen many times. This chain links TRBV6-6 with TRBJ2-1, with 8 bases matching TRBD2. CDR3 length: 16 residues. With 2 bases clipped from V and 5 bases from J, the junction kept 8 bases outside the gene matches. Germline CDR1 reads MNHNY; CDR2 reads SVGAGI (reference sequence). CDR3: CASSYPLAGSNNEQFF. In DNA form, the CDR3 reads TGTGCCAGCAGTTACCCTCTAGCGGGCAGTAACAATGAGCAGTTCTTC.

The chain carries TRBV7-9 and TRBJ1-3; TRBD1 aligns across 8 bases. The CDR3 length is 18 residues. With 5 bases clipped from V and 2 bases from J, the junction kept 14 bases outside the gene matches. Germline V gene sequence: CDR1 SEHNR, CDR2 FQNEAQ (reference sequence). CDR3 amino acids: CASSEGQGVATTGNTIYF. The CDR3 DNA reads TGTGCCAGCAGCGAAGGACAGGGTGTAGCTACGACTGGAAACACCATATATTTT.

CDR3 in DNA: TGTGCCAGCAGCGACCCCCTGGGACAGCCGAACGAGCAGTACTTC. Amino acid sequence: CASSDPLGQPNEQYF. V is TRBV28 and J is TRBJ2-7; 7 bases are shared with TRBD1. This CDR3 has 15 amino acids. Per the germline V gene, CDR1 is MDHEN and CDR2 is SYDVKM. V shed 6 bases and J 5 bases; nucleotides not matched to a gene: 13.